The TCR beta chain under discussion was sequenced for a study of CD8 T cells in Susac syndrome. Study outcomes and limitations: The study admitted that it had a relatively small number of individuals in its TCR sequencing and HLA analysis.

Sequencing of TCR beta, carried out with a high-throughput approach, was applied to CD8+ and CD4+ T cells from the blood. The V gene end was trimmed by 4 bases and the J gene end by 6 bases; junction bases not matched to a gene: 4. The CDR3 loop spans 13 amino acids. Germline CDR1 reads SGHRS; CDR2 reads YFSETQ. As to this clonotype: Its cognate antigen is unknown.

RNA totalling roughly 0.5 to 1 ug underwent reverse transcription with random hexamers. A multiplex approach, immunoSEQ multiplex PCR, amplified TCR beta CDR3 across 54 Vbeta and 13 Jbeta. MiXCR, run by TCRdb on the immunoSEQ multiplex PCR reads, gives a single entry per CDR3 protein. The sample holds under 85,000 distinct CDR3 sequences; 94% are singletons and the top ten take about 0.6%. V and J are TRBV5-1 and TRBJ2-1, with 7 bases fitting TRBD2. Specimen: CD8+ T cells from PBMCs. The receptor's source is a human donor with multiple sclerosis. CDR3 sequence: CASSPPGGNEQFF. In DNA form, the CDR3 reads TGCGCCAGCAGCCCGCCGGGAGGCAATGAGCAGTTCTTC. The full variable domain, with the rest looked up from reference TRBV5-1 and TRBJ2-1, is KAGVTQTPRYLIKTRGQQVTLSCSPISGHRSVSWYQQTPGQGLQFLFEYFSETQRNKGNFPGRFSGRQFSNSRSEMNVSTLELGDSALYLCASSPPGGNEQFFGPGTRLTVL.